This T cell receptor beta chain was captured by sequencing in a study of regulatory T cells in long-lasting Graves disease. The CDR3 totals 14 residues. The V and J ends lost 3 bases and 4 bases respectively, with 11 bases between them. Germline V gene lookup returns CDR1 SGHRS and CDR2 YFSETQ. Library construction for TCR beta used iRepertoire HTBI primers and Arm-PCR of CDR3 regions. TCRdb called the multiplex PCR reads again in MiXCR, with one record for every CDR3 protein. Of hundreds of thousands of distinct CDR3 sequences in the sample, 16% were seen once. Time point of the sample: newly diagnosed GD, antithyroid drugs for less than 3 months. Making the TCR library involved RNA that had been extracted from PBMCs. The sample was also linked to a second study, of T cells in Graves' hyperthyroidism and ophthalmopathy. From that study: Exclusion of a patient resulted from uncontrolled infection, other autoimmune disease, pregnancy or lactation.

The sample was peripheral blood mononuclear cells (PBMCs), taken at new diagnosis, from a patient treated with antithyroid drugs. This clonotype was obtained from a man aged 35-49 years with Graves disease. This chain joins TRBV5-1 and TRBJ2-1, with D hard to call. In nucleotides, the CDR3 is TGCGCCAGCAGCTCCGGGTCTAATTACAATGAGCAGTTCTTC. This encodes CASSSGSNYNEQFF.